Described below is a single T cell receptor beta chain sequence and its context. The CDR3 runs to 15 residues. With 2 bases clipped from V and 2 bases from J, the junction kept 2 bases outside the gene matches. Germline assignment: CDR1 MNHNS and CDR2 SASEGT. The source of the sample is a study of blood T cell repertoires in COVID-19. Whole-study context: COVID-19 samples collected from the United States, Italy and Spain covered acute and convalescent phases. PBMCs, B-cell-depleted T cells, or T cells provided the cDNA or gDNA that made up the material.

Per the original methods: For nucleated cells, counts were estimated from reference gene primer amplification. Generated by immunoSEQ multiplex PCR, the TCRdb table keeps only in-frame clones and is missing some. The DNA was the basis for D and trimming; V, J and clone size are from that table. The sample holds 250,000 or so clones, about 80% seen once. What was sequenced was peripheral blood. V and J are TRBV6-1 and TRBJ1-3; 8 positions match TRBD1. The receptor comes from a woman older than 75 with acute or convalescent COVID-19. The CDR3 nucleotides are TGTGCCAGCAGTGAACAGGGGGCGACTGGAAACACCATATATTTT. Its protein product is CASSEQGATGNTIYF.